These 28 T cell receptor beta chains were all obtained from the same sample, sequenced in a study of T cell clones after liver transplantation. Some clones are missing from TCRdb's copy, which holds only in-frame ones; the method was immunoSEQ multiplex PCR. The data hold some 15,000 clones, with 82% observed a single time. The sequences come from CD8+ T cells from blood, collected around 48 months after liver transplant. These receptors all come from a human patient who received a liver transplant. Some T cells may be transferred from the graft donor.

The chain carries TRBV9 and TRBJ1-5; D remains unclear. Germline V gene lookup returns CDR1 SGDLS and CDR2 YYNGEE. This CDR3 has 13 residues. V was cut by 2 bases and J by 9 bases, with 12 bases left in between. The CDR3 spells CASSVEGYWPQHF. CDR3 DNA sequence: TGTGCCAGCAGCGTGGAGGGATACTGGCCCCAGCATTTT.

V and J are TRBV7-2 and TRBJ1-2; no reliable D call. Trimming took off 5 bases at V and 4 bases at J, with 14 bases between the two ends. Germline V gives CDR1 SGHTA, CDR2 FQGNSA. The CDR3 sequence is 14 residues long. The CDR3 loop reads CASSTYGVGYGYTF. CDR3 coding DNA: TGTGCCAGCAGCACCTATGGGGTGGGCTATGGCTACACCTTC.

The CDR3 here is CASSHREMGHTEAFF. In DNA form, the CDR3 reads TGCGCCAGCAGCCATCGGGAGATGGGGCACACTGAAGCTTTCTTT. This chain connects TRBV4-1 to TRBJ1-1; possible D gene TRBD1, 5 bases. Germline loops: CDR1 MGHRA, CDR2 YSYEKL. This CDR3 is 15 amino acids long. V was cut by 3 bases and J by 3 bases, with 14 bases left in between.

The V call is TRBV7-9, the J call TRBJ1-1, with unresolved D. V was trimmed by 3 bases and J by 5 bases, leaving 19 bases between them. The CDR3 loop spans 16 amino acids. Germline assignment: CDR1 SEHNR and CDR2 FQNEAQ (reference sequence). The CDR3 spells CASSLVAVGFITEAFF. The CDR3 bases are TGTGCCAGCAGCTTGGTGGCAGTTGGTTTTATTACTGAAGCTTTCTTT.

The rearrangement joins TRBV6-5 to TRBJ2-3, with 8 bases identical to TRBD2. CDR1 is MNHEY, CDR2 SVGAGI, per germline. V was pared by 6 bases and J by 5 bases, with 10 bases of the junction left unmatched. The CDR3 contains 15 residues. In DNA form, the CDR3 reads TGTGCCAGCAGGCTCCTTAGCGGGACGGAAGATACGCAGTATTTT. Its translation: CASRLLSGTEDTQYF.

Details on this clone: The junction shows a germline mismatch at one end, possibly a read error. The chain recombines TRBV30 with TRBJ2-1, with TRBD2 matching over 8 bases. CDR3 length: 14 amino acids. Germline values: CDR1 GTSNPN, CDR2 SVGIG (reference sequence). CDR3 sequence: CAWSFLASGSGAVF. In DNA, the CDR3 is TGTGCCTGGAGTTTTCTGGCTAGCGGGTCCGGGGCGGTCTTC.

This chain joins TRBV7-9 and TRBJ2-7; a weak D match, TRBD1 (6 bases). Germline V gene sequence: CDR1 SEHNR, CDR2 FQNEAQ (reference sequence). V gave up 4 bases and J gave up 7 bases, with 11 bases separating them. CDR3 length: 12 residues. CDR3 loop: CASSSQGLEQYF. DNA for the CDR3: TGTGCCAGCAGCTCACAGGGTCTAGAGCAGTACTTC.

This clone has just a few counts. The rearrangement joins TRBV14 to TRBJ2-7; 8 bases agree with TRBD1. CDR3 length: 13 residues. With 5 bases clipped from V and 4 bases from J, the junction kept 4 bases outside the gene matches. Germline loops: CDR1 SGHDN, CDR2 FVKESK. The CDR3 protein is CASSEDRVYEQYF. CDR3 coding DNA: TGTGCCAGCAGCGAGGACAGGGTTTACGAGCAGTACTTC. Full variable domain (rest looked up from reference TRBV14 and TRBJ2-7): EAGVTQFPSHSVIEKGQTVTLRCDPISGHDNLYWYRRVMGKEIKFLLHFVKESKQDESGMPNNRFLAERTGGTYSTLKVQPAELEDSGVYFCASSEDRVYEQYFGPGTRLTVT.

The V call is TRBV27, the J call TRBJ1-1; D uncertain. The CDR3 sequence is 13 residues long. Per germline, CDR1 MNHEY and CDR2 SMNVEV (reference sequence). The V end lost 0 bases, the J end lost 5 bases, and 7 bases lay between the germline ends. The CDR3 coding sequence is TGTGCCAGCAGTTTATCGGTCGCGACTGAAGCTTTCTTT. Protein product: CASSLSVATEAFF.

This clone has more than one count but fewer than ten. The rearrangement uses TRBV10-2 and TRBJ2-7; a possible D gene is TRBD1 (5 bases). Trimming left V 8 bases short and J 0 bases short, with 8 bases between. Looked up from germline, CDR1 is WSHSY and CDR2 is SAAADI. There are 12 residues in the CDR3. The CDR3 DNA is TGCGCCAGCCAGGGCTACTCCTACGAGCAGTACTTC. Its translation: CASQGYSYEQYF.

This rearrangement joins TRBV28 to TRBJ1-5; D gene uncertain. Per the germline V gene, CDR1 is MDHEN and CDR2 is SYDVKM. V lost 1 base to trimming and J lost 9 bases, with 1 base between them. The CDR3 sequence is 10 residues long. CDR3 bases: TGTGCCAGCAGTTTATCGCCCCAGCATTTT. This codes for CASSLSPQHF.

The rearrangement joins TRBV5-4 to TRBJ2-7, with 11 positions matching TRBD2. CDR3 length equals 15 residues. CDR1 and CDR2 (germline): SGHNT, YYREEE (reference sequence). V lost 3 bases, J lost 6 bases, and 8 bases stayed unmatched. CDR3 region: CASSSGTSGRFEQYF. DNA for the CDR3: TGTGCCAGCAGCTCCGGGACTAGCGGACGATTCGAGCAGTACTTC.

V gene TRBV28 combines with J gene TRBJ1-2, with 8 bases identical to TRBD1. Losses at the gene ends were 5 bases for V and 5 bases for J; bases not matched to a gene: 10. Germline V gives CDR1 MDHEN, CDR2 SYDVKM. CDR3 length: 15 amino acids. CDR3 sequence: CASSPVDRVEYGYTF. The CDR3 DNA sequence: TGTGCCAGCAGTCCGGTGGACAGGGTCGAATATGGCTACACCTTC.

The chain is built from TRBV7-6 and TRBJ2-2, with no clear D. The CDR3 is 12 amino acids. The V gene lost 5 bases and the J gene lost 7 bases, with 8 bases spanning the gap. The germline CDR1 and CDR2 sequences are SGHVS and FNYEAQ. The CDR3 sequence: CASSPASGELFF. The DNA of the CDR3 is TGTGCCAGCAGCCCCGCGAGCGGGGAGCTGTTTTTT.

V and J are TRBV27 and TRBJ2-3, with TRBD1 identical over 7 bases. J lost 1 base, V lost 5 bases, and 9 bases had no gene match. This CDR3 has 16 amino acids. CDR1 is MNHEY and CDR2 is SMNVEV in the germline V gene (reference sequence). The CDR3 sequence is CASSLYRGRGTDTQYF. The DNA for the CDR3 is TGTGCCAGCAGTCTCTACAGGGGCAGGGGCACAGATACGCAGTATTTT.

This clone was seen only a few times. J is TRBJ2-7 and V is TRBV5-6, with D hard to call. Trimming took off 4 bases at V and 3 bases at J, with 14 bases between the two ends. The CDR3 consists of 14 residues. CDR1 and CDR2 (germline): SGHDT, YYEEEE. The CDR3, as DNA: TGTGCCAGCAGCCCGCACGGTTCCGGCTACGAGCAGTACTTC. Translating gives CASSPHGSGYEQYF. Drawing the rest from reference TRBV5-6 and TRBJ2-7, the complete variable domain is DAGVTQSPTHLIKTRGQQVTLRCSPKSGHDTVSWYQQALGQGPQFIFQYYEEEERQRGNFPDRFSGHQFPNYSSELNVNALLLGDSALYLCASSPHGSGYEQYFGPGTRLTVT.

DNA of the CDR3: TGTGCCAGCAGCTTAGGACTAACTAGCACAGATACGCAGTATTTT. This sequence encodes CASSLGLTSTDTQYF. The V gene is TRBV11-2, the J gene TRBJ2-3, with a possible D match to TRBD2 (5 bases). The CDR3 is made up of 15 amino acids. V lost 1 base, J lost 0 bases, and 8 bases lay in between. Germline values: CDR1 SGHAT, CDR2 FQNNGV.

To note about this clone: The sample has other DNA sequences that encode this CDR3 too. V usage is TRBV5-1 and J usage is TRBJ2-5; TRBD2 matches 9 bases. The junction had 4 bases not matched to a gene; V was cut back by 4 bases and J by 0 bases. Germline assignment: CDR1 SGHRS and CDR2 YFSETQ. The CDR3 totals 15 residues. CDR3 region: CASSPGLADQETQYF. DNA for the CDR3: TGCGCCAGCAGCCCGGGACTAGCAGACCAAGAGACCCAGTACTTC.

The chain employs TRBV6-6 and TRBJ2-7; D might be TRBD1 (6 bases). Trimming cost V 2 bases and J 5 bases, with 7 bases left between them. The CDR3 covers 12 residues. From germline, CDR1 is MNHNY and CDR2 SVGAGI (reference sequence). The DNA for the CDR3 is TGTGCCAGCAGTTACGGGGGCCACGAGCAGTACTTC. Translating it yields CASSYGGHEQYF.

Comment on this clone: Other nucleotide sequences from this sample produce the same CDR3. This rearrangement joins TRBV5-1 to TRBJ2-5; D possibly corresponds to TRBD1 (5 bases). The CDR3 extends over 13 amino acids. With 4 bases removed from V and 2 bases from J, the gap between germline ends came to 9 bases. Germline CDR1 SGHRS, CDR2 YFSETQ. CDR3: CASSGGHQETQYF. CDR3 bases: TGCGCCAGCAGCGGCGGACATCAAGAGACCCAGTACTTC.

The V call is TRBV7-3, the J call TRBJ2-1, with a possible D match to TRBD1 (6 bases). This CDR3 contains 13 residues. Deletions cut 5 bases from V and 7 bases from J, with 12 bases between. Per germline, CDR1 SGHTA and CDR2 FQGTGA. CDR3 in DNA: TGTGCCAGCAGCCCCCGGACAGCAAATGAGCAGTTCTTC. Translated: CASSPRTANEQFF.

The gene calls are TRBV11-3 and TRBJ1-2, with D possibly TRBD1 on 6 matching bases. Germline-derived CDR1 and CDR2 are SGHNT and YENEEA. Trimming cost V 5 bases and J 7 bases, with 11 bases left between them. CDR3 length: 12 residues. In DNA, the CDR3 is TGTGCCAGCAGCCGGGGGGCGCGTGGCTACACCTTC. This gives the protein CASSRGARGYTF.

This chain uses TRBV5-1 with TRBJ2-7; D is unclear. There are 14 residues in the CDR3. The germline V gene encodes CDR1 SGHRS and CDR2 YFSETQ. V lost 4 bases, J lost 6 bases, and 17 bases lay in between. CDR3 in amino acids: CASSHTTQFAEQYF. The CDR3 DNA is TGCGCCAGCAGCCACACGACACAGTTTGCCGAGCAGTACTTC.

The CDR3 DNA is TGCAGCGTTGAAGACAAGGCTCGGCGACAGGGAGGAAATGAGCAGTTCTTC. As protein: CSVEDKARRQGGNEQFF. The rearrangement joins TRBV29-1 to TRBJ2-1, with D possibly matching TRBD1 (7 bases). With 0 bases removed from V and 7 bases from J, the gap between germline ends came to 22 bases. Per the germline V gene, CDR1 is SQVTM and CDR2 is ANQGSEA. The CDR3 covers 17 residues.

This chain uses TRBV7-2 with TRBJ2-7; 15 nucleotides agree with TRBD2. J lost 3 bases, V lost 4 bases, and 1 base had no gene match. Per germline, CDR1 SGHTA and CDR2 FQGNSA. This CDR3 has 15 residues. The CDR3 nucleotides are TGTGCCAGCAGCTGGACTAGCGGGGGGGACTACGAGCAGTACTTC. Residues: CASSWTSGGDYEQYF. Supplemented by reference TRBV7-2 and TRBJ2-7, the full variable domain reads GAGVSQSPSNKVTEKGKDVELRCDPISGHTALYWYRQSLGQGLEFLIYFQGNSAPDKSGLPSDRFSAERTGGSVSTLTIQRTQQEDSAVYLCASSWTSGGDYEQYFGPGTRLTVT.

CDR3 protein: CASSLDPPGITYGYTF. In nucleotides, the CDR3 is TGTGCCAGCAGCTTAGACCCGCCAGGGATAACCTATGGCTACACCTTC. This rearrangement joins TRBV11-2 to TRBJ1-2; possibly TRBD1 for D (5 bases). Between the trimmed V and J ends, which lost 0 bases and 4 bases, there was a span of 15 bases. The germline gives CDR1 SGHAT, CDR2 FQNNGV. The CDR3 consists of 16 residues. Full variable domain (remainder filled in from reference TRBV11-2 and TRBJ1-2): EAGVAQSPRYKIIEKRQSVAFWCNPISGHATLYWYQQILGQGPKLLIQFQNNGVVDDSQLPKDRFSAERLKGVDSTLKIQPAKLEDSAVYLCASSLDPPGITYGYTFGSGTRLTVV.

This rearrangement joins TRBV4-3 to TRBJ2-5, with D possibly being TRBD2 (6 bases). The CDR3 consists of 15 residues. Germline V gives CDR1 LGHNA, CDR2 YSLEER. Trimming took off 4 bases at V and 5 bases at J, with 17 bases between the two ends. The chain's CDR3 is CASSREALDGETQYF. CDR3 nucleotide sequence: TGCGCCAGCAGCCGGGAGGCACTAGATGGTGAGACCCAGTACTTC.

The chain couples TRBV7-6 to TRBJ2-1; 10 positions agree with TRBD2. V dropped 3 bases and J dropped 4; count of bases not matched to a gene: 3. The CDR3 length is 15 residues. Germline V gives CDR1 SGHVS, CDR2 FNYEAQ. The CDR3 sequence is CASSFERGGYNEQFF. The CDR3 bases are TGTGCCAGCAGCTTCGAGCGGGGGGGTTACAATGAGCAGTTCTTC.